This entry features one T cell receptor beta chain sequence. Some clones are missing from TCRdb's copy, which holds only in-frame ones; the method was immunoSEQ multiplex PCR. This sample has roughly 31,000 clones, with 75% to 90% found just once. The sample belongs to a study of blood T cell repertoires in COVID-19. Across the study: Specimens from acute and convalescent COVID-19 originated in the United States, Italy and Spain. T cells, B-cell-depleted T cells, or PBMCs provided the cDNA or gDNA that served as material.

Germline assignment: CDR1 MNHEY and CDR2 SMNVEV (reference sequence). The CDR3 extends over 14 amino acids. The ends were cut back, 4 bases at V and 5 bases at J, with 11 bases in the middle. This chain connects TRBV27 to TRBJ2-2, with a weak D call TRBD1 (6 bases). The sequence was obtained from a man older than 75 with acute or convalescent COVID-19. Sequencing was performed on peripheral blood. The CDR3 DNA reads as TGTGCCAGCAGTTCAGGGGTGAGGACCGGGGAGCTGTTTTTT. Translated, it gives CASSSGVRTGELFF.